These T cell receptor beta chains were read from a single sample in a study of T cell responses to AZD1222 COVID-19 vaccine. Using immunoSEQ multiplex PCR, the repertoire was profiled, and TCRdb retains in-frame clones only, with some absent. This table has roughly 100,000 clones, about four fifths appearing once. Sample: peripheral blood, taken on day 0 of AZD1222 vaccination. All receptors derive from an adult in good health. The CDR3 runs from the conserved cysteine through the conserved F or W. The D gene is left open where the match is weak. Not every row has a clone size; where given, it reads once, few, many or a size class.

D gene	V gene	clone size	J gene	CDR3 protein	CDR3 DNA
-	TRBV3-1/TRBV3-2	-	TRBJ1-2	CASSQVKGIGYTF	TGTGCCAGCAGCCAAGTTAAAGGGATCGGCTACACCTTC
-	TRBV5-1	-	TRBJ2-1	CASSLVVSRRYNEQFF	TGCGCCAGCAGCTTGGTTGTGTCTCGCCGATACAATGAGCAGTTCTTC
TRBD2	TRBV2	once	TRBJ2-5	CASRTSGSSVRETQYF	TGTGCCAGCAGGACTAGCGGGAGTTCAGTCCGGGAGACCCAGTACTTC
TRBD1	TRBV29-1	-	TRBJ1-1	CSVKHDRAPQFGTTEAFF	TGCAGCGTCAAACACGACAGGGCCCCGCAATTCGGCACCACTGAAGCTTTCTTT
TRBD2	TRBV19	once	TRBJ2-5	CASSPSGDLRETQYF	TGTGCCAGTAGTCCTAGCGGGGACCTCAGGGAGACCCAGTACTTC
TRBD1	TRBV28	-	TRBJ1-2	CASSPDRGYGYTF	TGTGCCAGCAGTCCCGACAGGGGGTATGGCTACACCTTC
-	TRBV6-5	-	TRBJ1-2	CASSYLGREGGYTF	TGTGCCAGCAGTTACTTGGGCAGGGAGGGAGGCTACACCTTC
-	TRBV14	-	TRBJ1-2	CASSQDGEGHRGYTF	TGTGCCAGCAGCCAAGATGGGGAAGGGCACCGTGGCTACACCTTC
-	TRBV4-3	few	TRBJ2-2	CASSQRTDTGELFF	TGCGCCAGCAGCCAACGCACAGACACCGGGGAGCTGTTTTTT
-	TRBV6-5	-	TRBJ2-1	CATDVDRINEQFF	TGTGCCACCGATGTAGACAGGATCAATGAGCAGTTCTTC
-	TRBV3-1/TRBV3-2	-	TRBJ2-2	CASSQLGAGELFF	TGTGCCAGCAGCCAACTAGGTGCCGGGGAGCTGTTTTTT
TRBD1	TRBV5-1	-	TRBJ1-3	CASSQQGYGNTIYF	TGCGCCAGCAGCCAACAGGGGTATGGAAACACCATATATTTT
TRBD1	TRBV15	-	TRBJ1-2	CATSETTGPDTF	TGTGCCACCAGCGAAACGACAGGGCCTGACACCTTC
-	TRBV6-5	-	TRBJ1-3	CASTLGNTIYF	TGTGCCAGCACCCTCGGGAACACCATATATTTT
-	TRBV14	-	TRBJ2-2	CASSQVGRGGTGELFF	TGTGCCAGCAGCCAAGTGGGCAGGGGAGGCACCGGGGAGCTGTTTTTT
-	TRBV6-5	once	TRBJ1-3	CASSYDTSSGNTIYF	TGTGCCAGCAGTTACGACACTAGCTCTGGAAACACCATATATTTT
-	TRBV11-3	once	TRBJ2-1	CASSPQPNNEQFF	TGTGCCAGCAGCCCGCAACCCAACAATGAGCAGTTCTTC
TRBD2	TRBV27	-	TRBJ2-3	CASSFRTSGTDTQYF	TGTGCCAGCAGTTTTCGGACTAGCGGCACAGATACGCAGTATTTT
-	TRBV28	-	TRBJ1-6	CASGSNSPLHF	TGTGCCAGCGGGTCGAATTCACCCCTCCACTTT
-	TRBV12-3/TRBV12-4	-	TRBJ1-4	CASRVGADEKLFF	TGTGCCAGCAGGGTTGGGGCGGATGAAAAACTGTTTTTT
-	TRBV29-1	-	TRBJ1-4	CSVGGATNEKLFF	TGCAGCGTTGGGGGGGCAACTAATGAAAAACTGTTTTTT
TRBD1	TRBV28	-	TRBJ1-5	CASSADRGGLYNQPQHF	TGTGCCAGCAGTGCCGACAGGGGCGGTTTATACAATCAGCCCCAGCATTTT
-	TRBV9	-	TRBJ2-5	CASSVVPAGTQETQYF	TGTGCCAGCAGCGTAGTCCCAGCGGGTACCCAAGAGACCCAGTACTTC
-	TRBV2	-	TRBJ1-2	CASSTLTVNYGYTF	TGTGCCAGCAGCACCCTGACAGTTAACTATGGCTACACCTTC
-	TRBV9	-	TRBJ2-7	CASSPRDQGLEQYF	TGTGCCAGCAGCCCACGGGATCAGGGGTTGGAGCAGTACTTC
-	TRBV2	-	TRBJ1-2	CASSDSLGLTNYGYTF	TGTGCCAGCAGTGACTCCTTGGGTCTTACTAACTATGGCTACACCTTC
TRBD2	TRBV7-2	-	TRBJ2-3	CASSLKASGGPTDTQYF	TGTGCCAGCAGCTTAAAGGCTAGCGGGGGGCCCACAGATACGCAGTATTTT
-	TRBV5-1	-	TRBJ1-1	CASSLEATPNTEAFF	TGCGCCAGCAGCTTGGAGGCAACTCCGAACACTGAAGCTTTCTTT
-	TRBV11-2	-	TRBJ2-1	CASSLDPRGDEQFF	TGTGCCAGCAGCTTGGACCCCCGCGGGGATGAGCAGTTCTTC
-	TRBV7-2	-	TRBJ1-5	CASSPGSGQPQHF	TGTGCCAGCAGCCCAGGGTCTGGTCAGCCCCAGCATTTT
-	TRBV29-1	-	TRBJ2-3	CSVDAAADTQYF	TGCAGCGTTGATGCAGCGGCAGATACGCAGTATTTT
TRBD2	TRBV7-2	-	TRBJ2-7	CASSLGEREGYEQYF	TGTGCCAGCAGCTTAGGGGAGCGGGAGGGATACGAGCAGTACTTC
-	TRBV9	-	TRBJ2-1	CASSVGYPYNEQFF	TGTGCCAGCAGCGTAGGGTACCCCTACAATGAGCAGTTCTTC
-	TRBV27	-	TRBJ1-6	CASGQGSYNSPLHF	TGTGCCAGCGGACAAGGTTCCTATAATTCACCCCTCCACTTT
-	TRBV7-2	-	TRBJ1-2	CASSEYTNYGYTF	TGTGCCAGCAGCGAGTACACCAACTATGGCTACACCTTC
TRBD1	TRBV27	-	TRBJ1-6	CASSLSVGQGNSPLHF	TGTGCCAGCAGTTTATCTGTGGGACAGGGAAATTCACCCCTCCACTTT
-	TRBV11-3	-	TRBJ2-4	CASSRRGGTMGNIQYF	TGTGCCAGCAGCCGGAGGGGCGGGACGATGGGAAACATTCAGTACTTC
-	TRBV18	-	TRBJ1-1	CASSPPLQVPNTEAFF	TGTGCCAGCTCACCACCCCTACAGGTTCCGAACACTGAAGCTTTCTTT
TRBD1	TRBV28	-	TRBJ1-3	CASSLPSADRVSGNTIYF	TGTGCCAGCAGTTTACCCTCGGCGGACAGGGTCTCTGGAAACACCATATATTTT
-	TRBV7-2	-	TRBJ1-6	CASSTGKASSPLHF	TGTGCCAGCAGCACCGGGAAGGCCTCTTCACCCCTCCACTTT
TRBD2	TRBV11-2	once	TRBJ2-2	CASILAGGPSGELFF	TGTGCCAGCATTCTAGCGGGAGGGCCCTCCGGGGAGCTGTTTTTT
TRBD1	TRBV18	-	TRBJ1-6	CASSPGTGDLPLHF	TGTGCCAGCTCACCCGGGACAGGGGATTTGCCCCTCCACTTT
-	TRBV18	-	TRBJ1-6	CASSPLPQRDDSPLHF	TGTGCCAGCTCACCTCTCCCCCAACGGGATGATTCACCCCTCCACTTT
TRBD2	TRBV7-9	-	TRBJ2-3	CASSPYSAGGQRTDTQYF	TGTGCCAGCAGCCCGTATAGTGCGGGAGGGCAGCGCACAGATACGCAGTATTTT